This entry is about one T cell receptor beta chain. The target of this receptor is not known. Per-base quality was not reported, and no clone a single base away is much larger than it. V sheds 6 bases and J sheds 0 bases, leaving 12 bases between their ends. CDR1 and CDR2 were assigned from the germline V gene (reference sequence) as SGHNT and YYREEE. From cysteine to phenylalanine, the CDR3 is 14 amino acids long. The entry retains the CDR3 DNA only, 42 bases that are in frame from base 1. The cohort was made up of 650 to 700 healthy bone marrow donors. At the time of sampling, every cohort member was nominally healthy, though immune exposures that went unrecorded were likely present. The donor tested CMV seropositive and was one of the 289 seropositive cohort members. A peripheral blood sample was collected from each donor, and TCR beta sequencing was performed on peripheral blood mononuclear cells. Genomic DNA was extracted from the blood cell samples with the Qiagen DNeasy Blood Extraction Kit.

This record comes from a study of cytomegalovirus exposure and HLA in healthy donors (TCRdb year 2017). Study-level background: In an earlier analysis of roughly 500 of the donors, 276 Gb of sequence data and 90 million to 120 million unique TCR beta sequences from roughly 190 million T cells were reported. An early release covering 550 to 700 HLA-typed donors comprised about 320 gigabases of sequencing data and approximately 80 million unique TCR sequences. Among the roughly 400 genotyped donors, approximately 77% belonged to the genetic ancestry cluster associated with self-reported Caucasian donors. The aim of the study was to test whether cataloging public T cell receptors could identify signatures of past pathogen exposure. The study profiled the T cell repertoires of 500 to 800 subjects by immunosequencing and related them to cytomegalovirus serostatus. A separate validation cohort of approximately 120 different subjects was used in addition to the 666-subject first cohort. High-throughput TCR immunosequencing, statistical association of individual TCRs with disease status, and machine learning were combined to predict cytomegalovirus infection status. A later analysis re-examined previously published TCR beta repertoires from about 670 donors and added high-resolution HLA genotyping to investigate patterns of TCR occurrence. The later analysis used no new phenotypic data to find candidate immune exposures, relying instead on TCR beta sequences and their occurrence across donors. To decide whether each TCR beta V gene segment behaved as functional or pseudogenic, an earlier analysis of some 540 of the donors relied on high-throughput TCR beta sequencing. Alongside the repertoire data, information on donor age, sex, ethnicity and CMV serostatus was compiled. A later genetic analysis used genome-wide SNP genotypes for about three fifths of the 666 donors, treating that subset as a discovery cohort. All discovery cohort repertoires had been generated on a single sequencing platform. Both class I and class II loci were covered by HLA typing, at four-digit resolution. Typing coverage differed by locus: A, B, C, DRB1 and DQB1 were typed in roughly 620-630 donors, DQA1 in 522, DPA1 in around 610, and DPB1 in around 440. Four or five DR-DQ haplotypes were handled as single units for association and clustering because linkage in the cohort was strong. Across under 500 genotyped donors of the cohort, an average of about 250,000 unique TCR beta nucleotide sequences per donor were sequenced, and 15% to 20% of those sequences were non-productive. General conclusions and limits of the study: Because some donors lacked HLA typing at each locus, the association tests relied only on the typed subset. In an earlier analysis of under 600 of the donors, most TCR beta V segments were observed in productive rearrangements about 90% or about 30% of the time, broadly matching IMGT annotations. A later genetic analysis associated a missense DCLRE1C variant with V-gene and J-gene trimming of TCR beta chains, and an independent cohort replicated the association. The classifier was reported to diagnose cytomegalovirus status with high specificity and sensitivity in both the original cohort and the validation cohort. A further reported finding was that TCR beta sequences accurately predicted the HLA-A and HLA-B alleles for most subjects in the first cohort. A later genetic analysis reported fewer N-insertions in productive TCRs among donors in an Asian-associated ancestry cluster than the roughly 700-donor mean. In a later analysis, the rate of TCR association differed among HLA loci, with DRB1 alleles having the most associated TCRs and HLA-C alleles having the fewest. The authors suggested that the approach could potentially be extended to other disease states and immunological phenotypes. In this cohort, only TCR beta chains were sequenced, and detectable features were limited by the absence of alpha or paired-chain data. When HLA alleles, especially DR and DQ, strongly co-occurred, attributing TCR associations to individual alleles was difficult. In the study, 164 TCR beta chains were listed as associated with cytomegalovirus. A cluster of highly shared sequence variants was judged likely to be a technical artifact of the sequencing pipeline. According to a later analysis, parvovirus B19, influenza, CMV and Epstein-Barr virus appeared linked to several top co-occurrence clusters. In a later analysis, most CMV-associated TCR beta chains were found to appear HLA-restricted, with HLA associations seemingly driven largely by CMV exposure. Linkage disequilibrium might explain the correlated functional status among segregating V segments, but an unknown experimental factor could not be excluded. A few of the identified cytomegalovirus-associated TCR beta chains were confirmed in vitro to be specific for cytomegalovirus antigens. Compared with equally common non-associated chains, HLA-associated TCR beta chains in a later analysis were more clonally expanded and had lower generation probabilities. Roughly uniform sequencing depth across donors was assumed in presence/absence analyses, although this assumption may not hold. Some IMGT-functional V segments, including TRBV6-2 and TRBV6-3, could not be distinguished by the 87-base-pair reads and were therefore excluded. Most TCR sequences were seen in very few donors, while some public TCRs were found in many individuals. A later analysis associated approximately 17,000 TCR beta sequences with specific HLA alleles at a false discovery rate of 0.05. Some 16 rarely observed V segments, including chromosome 9 orphons, were excluded from the earlier analysis of approximately 600 of the donors because counts were too low. The only immune exposure information available for the cohort was CMV serostatus.

Library preparation used the immunoSEQ multiplex PCR assay. For the multiplex PCR, a mixture combining 60 forward primers for TCR Vbeta segments and 13 reverse primers for TCR Jbeta segments was used. A multiplex PCR assay on genomic DNA amplified the CDR3 region of rearranged TCR beta genes. Amplified TCR beta libraries were sequenced as 87-base-pair reads on the Illumina HiSeq System. For the original study's pipeline: In a later analysis, about 80 million unique TCR beta chains were counted across the 650 to 700 repertoires, and around 11 million of these chains were shared by at least two donors. A nearest-neighbor algorithm error-corrected the raw reads and collapsed the reads into unique sequences, merging closely related sequences to remove PCR and sequencing errors. To assign V, D and J gene segments, CDR3 sequences were aligned to IMGT reference sequences. For a sequence to be retained, a match of at least six nucleotides was required to both a V gene segment and a J gene segment. Rearrangements were called productive when the CDR3 lacked stop codons and stayed in frame with V and J; all others were non-productive. Following IMGT convention, CDR3 was defined as the stretch from the second conserved V-encoded cysteine up to the conserved J-encoded phenylalanine. The earlier analysis of 550 to 650 of the donors excluded any sequence lacking an unambiguous match to a single V gene segment. An earlier analysis of 500 to 700 of the donors classified V segments as functional when productive rearrangements were above 56.7% and as segregating when the standard deviation between donors was above 5%. To diagnose cytomegalovirus status from the catalog of TCR beta chain sequences, a statistical classification framework was built. A later analysis assigned V and J genes by comparing TCR nucleotide sequences with IMGT/GENE-DB human TR gene sequences. A later analysis assigned CDR3 sequences and most-parsimonious VDJ recombination scenarios with the TCRdist pipeline. In a later analysis, every TCR beta chain was defined by the combination of its CDR3 amino acid sequence and its V-gene family, and reads without a unique V-gene family were dropped. In a later analysis, approximately 640 highly shared, low-generation-probability nucleotide sequences were removed to address suspected cross-contamination and a sequencing artifact. For each public chain, a later analysis derived a clonal expansion index from normalized ranks of inferred template counts within each repertoire. A later analysis computed generation probabilities with a VDJ recombination model fitted to out-of-frame rearrangements, and checked the results against IGoR. In a later analysis, hypergeometric tests were used to score TCR-TCR, TCR-HLA and TCR-CMV co-occurrence, with a repertoire-size bias correction applied to TCR pairs. In a later analysis, false discovery rates were estimated by permuting HLA or CMV assignments 20 times. In a later analysis, co-occurring TCRs were grouped using DBSCAN, with TCRdist sequence similarity added in when clustering inside HLA-allele-positive subsets. Co-occurrence clustering excluded repertoires with fewer than 30,000 or more than 120,000 public chains, plus five with anomalous nucleotide sharing. The source is immuneACCESS, and TCRdb retained only in-frame sequences with V and J called. Part of the clones is not carried over; for the studies checked, unresolved V genes explain less than half of this, and the remainder is unexplained. V and J calls and clone size are given by that table; D and trimming were obtained from the DNA. This sample gives tens of thousands of clones in total; around 75% of them show up just once. The ten top clones hold approximately 50% of the sample.

The sample taken for sequencing was PBMCs. This chain is built from TRBV5-4 and TRBJ1-2; TRBD1 is a weak D gene call, 5 bases matching. This receptor was obtained from a man aged 50-59 years in good health and CMV-seropositive. The bases are TGTGCCAGCACCGGGGGGAGAGCTAACTATGGCTACACCTTC. The translation is CASTGGRANYGYTF.